Listed below are T cell receptor beta chains from one sample, sequenced in a study of blood T cells in healthy people across ages. In TCRdb, the 5' RACE reads were re-called with MiXCR into one record per CDR3 protein. This sample has 500,000 to 700,000 distinct CDR3 sequences, with roughly 31% found just once. Source material: blood. These receptors all stem from a woman of 80 years or more in good health. CDR3s include the opening cysteine and the closing phenylalanine or tryptophan. The D gene is left open where the match is weak. Part of the rows lack a size; the others show once, few, many or a class for expanded clones.

clone_size j_call v_call d_call cdr3_nt cdr3_aa
many TRBJ2-7 TRBV20-1 TRBD2 TGCAGTGCTAGGCCGCTAGCGGGGGGCTTTGGGTCCTACGAGCAGTACTTC CSARPLAGGFGSYEQYF
many TRBJ2-3 TRBV7-9 - TGTGCCAGCAGCTTAAGGGGGGCCGTCACAGATACGCAGTATTTT CASSLRGAVTDTQYF
- TRBJ1-5 TRBV6-6 - TGTGCCAGCAATAAAGGGGGGCAAAGTAATCAGCCCCAGCATTTT CASNKGGQSNQPQHF
many TRBJ2-7 TRBV3-1 TRBD1 TGTGCCAGCAGCCCCGGGACAGGGGTCCACGAGCAGTACTTC CASSPGTGVHEQYF
many TRBJ2-4 TRBV28 TRBD2 TGTGCCAGCAGTACCCATTGGGGGGGGAACGCCAAAAACATTCAGTACTTC CASSTHWGGNAKNIQYF
few TRBJ1-1 TRBV7-2 - TGTGCCAGCAGCAGCCGACAGGAGTACACTGAAGCTTTCTTT CASSSRQEYTEAFF
- TRBJ2-5 TRBV27 TRBD1 TGTGCCAGCTCTAGAGGGACAGGGGTACAAGAGACCCAGTACTTC CASSRGTGVQETQYF
many TRBJ2-7 TRBV3-1 TRBD2 TGTGCCAGCAGCCCCGCGGTACCGGGGGAGGGCTACGAGCAGTACTTC CASSPAVPGEGYEQYF
many TRBJ2-1 TRBV7-3 - TGTGCCAGCAGCTCAATAGCCCGCGGACCGGGGACCCGCTCCTACAATGAGCAGTTCTTC CASSSIARGPGTRSYNEQFF
- TRBJ1-6 TRBV6-1 - TGTGCCAGCAGTGCGGCCGTTACCCCTAATTCACCCCTCCACTTT CASSAAVTPNSPLHF
few TRBJ1-1 TRBV2 TRBD1 TGTGCCAGCAGCGACAACAGGGGAACGGCTTTCTTT CASSDNRGTAFF
many TRBJ2-5 TRBV9 - TGTGCCAGCAGCGTAGATCCTAGCCCGAAAAAGACCCAGTACTTC CASSVDPSPKKTQYF
once TRBJ1-4 TRBV6-1 - TGTGCCAGCAGTGAGGGACAAATCCGTACGGGAGAAAAACCGTTTTTT CASSEGQIRTGEKPFF
- TRBJ2-1 TRBV2 - TGTGCCAGCATCGTAACGGGGCTTTACAATGAGCAGTTCTTC CASIVTGLYNEQFF
- TRBJ1-5 TRBV6-6 - TGTGCCAGCAGTTACCTAGGACTAAGGGAGAATCAGCCCCAGCATTTT CASSYLGLRENQPQHF
- TRBJ2-7 TRBV20-1 - TGCAGTGCAACTCTCACAGGGAACGAGCAGTACTTC CSATLTGNEQYF
once TRBJ2-7 TRBV7-2 - TGTGCCAGCAGCCTCGAGGGTGGGCAGTACTTC CASSLEGGQYF
- TRBJ1-1 TRBV2 - TGTGCCAGCAGTGAACAGGGCCAGGCTACTTTCTTT CASSEQGQATFF
many TRBJ2-3 TRBV20-1 - TGCAGTGCCGATAACAGGGGCACAGATACGCAGTATTTT CSADNRGTDTQYF
many TRBJ1-2 TRBV20-1 - TGCAGTGCTAGAGATCGTAACAGGGCCAACTATGGCTACACCTTC CSARDRNRANYGYTF
- TRBJ2-7 TRBV20-1 - TGCAGTGCTACCCAGGGATGGGACTACGAGCAGTACTTC CSATQGWDYEQYF
few TRBJ1-1 TRBV29-1 TRBD1 TGCAGCGCCCGACAGGGAGAGACTGAAGCTTTCTTT CSARQGETEAFF
many TRBJ1-1 TRBV27 - TGTGCCAGCAGTGGACCGGTTGAAGCTTTCTTT CASSGPVEAFF
- TRBJ2-2 TRBV20-1 TRBD1 TGCAGTGCTCGGGACAGGGGGCAGGGCGGGGAGCTGTTTTTT CSARDRGQGGELFF
- TRBJ2-5 TRBV5-1 TRBD1 TGCGCCAGCAGCCCCAGACAGGGGGCGGGAGAGACCCAGTACTTC CASSPRQGAGETQYF
many TRBJ2-3 TRBV5-1 TRBD2 TGCGCCAGCAGACACTACAATACGAGCGGGGGCCCGTCTAGCACAGATACGCAGTATTTT CASRHYNTSGGPSSTDTQYF
- TRBJ2-7 TRBV7-6 - TGTGCCAGCAGCTTAGATTCCTACGAGCACTACTTC CASSLDSYEHYF
- TRBJ1-2 TRBV7-2 - TGTGCCAGCAGCTTACGGCAGGGAAGTCTCTTAGGCTATGGCTACACCTTC CASSLRQGSLLGYGYTF
few TRBJ2-5 TRBV3-1 TRBD1 TGTGCCAGCAGCCAGACAGGGTCAGCTAGTCAGTACTTC CASSQTGSASQYF
- TRBJ2-1 TRBV29-1 TRBD2 TGCAGCGTACTAGCGGGTCCTTCGGATGAGCAGTTCTTC CSVLAGPSDEQFF
many TRBJ1-2 TRBV11-1 TRBD1 TGTGCCAGCAGCTTCGGCCAGGGGGCGCCCCTCTATGGCTACACCTTC CASSFGQGAPLYGYTF
- TRBJ2-3 TRBV5-4 - TGTGCCAGCAGCCGTATTGGGGGAACCACAGATACGCAGTATTTT CASSRIGGTTDTQYF
few TRBJ1-1 TRBV20-1 - TGCAGTGCTTCAGGGCCCTTAGGAGCTTTCTTT CSASGPLGAFF